This TCR beta chain was profiled in a study of CD8+ T cells in alopecia areata. Study results and caveats: Resident alphabeta T cells of normal skin are also sequenced in scalp samples.

Trimming left V 1 base short and J 0 bases short, with 3 bases between. The CDR3 sequence is 14 residues long. Germline values: CDR1 LGHNA, CDR2 YNLKQL (reference sequence). This clone was detected many times. Antigen specificity is unknown. Gene names and germline match the mouse. The CDR3 end lies 4 residues beyond the end of the read and is filled in from the germline J gene. At the DNA level, this CDR3 is encoded by other sequences in the same sample as well. Cell sorting was performed on pooled cutaneous lymph node cells with CD4, CD8alpha, NKG2D, NKG2ACE and other markers. Reverse transcribed after extraction, RNA yielded cDNA as the sequencing template. This table comes from immunoSEQ multiplex PCR, and its TCRdb copy is limited to in-frame clones, with some not included. The repertoire has about 270,000 clones, none seen only once; the ten largest take around 1.2%.

The rearrangement joins TRBV5 to TRBJ2-2; D is ambiguous. The sequence was collected from a C3H/HeJ mouse with alopecia areata. The mouse strain carries the MHC haplotype H2-k. Sequenced material: CD4+ T cells sorted from a lymph node. Incomplete CDR3 DNA: TGTGCCAGCAGCCAAGGGGCAAACACCGGG. This encodes CASSQGANTG. The entire CDR3 is CASSQGANTGQLYF.